The text below deals with one T cell receptor (beta chain). Antigen: not known. The germline V gene encodes CDR1 LNHDA and CDR2 SQIVND (reference sequence). CDR3 size: 14 residues. The J segment lost 4 bases and the V segment lost 6 bases, leaving 9 bases of the junction unmatched. Assay used: immunoSEQ multiplex PCR; TCRdb lists only in-frame clones, some missing. The sample has roughly 400,000 clones; around 92% are singletons. This sample's treatment: about 20 received Ad26.COV2.S at low or high dose, single or two shots; several received placebo; per-sample allocation not given. The samples were gathered on day 63 after the first injection of vaccine or placebo. This Boston cohort included adults aged 18-55 years. Ad26 vector vaccine expressed Wuhan-strain SARS-CoV-2 spike. The entry originates in a study of Ad26.COV2.S vaccination and SARS-CoV-2 variants. Study-level background: The study gave Ad26.COV2.S intramuscularly, once or twice 56 days apart. Study-wide results and limits: Reported findings describe substantial breadth in spike-specific CD8+ and CD4+ T cell responses following vaccination.

Sequenced material: peripheral blood, taken in a trial of Ad26.COV2.S vaccine versus placebo. The clonotype originates from a person between 18 and 65 years old who received the Ad26.COV2.S COVID-19 vaccine or a placebo. The chain employs TRBV19 and TRBJ2-7; the match to TRBD2 covers 7 bases. The CDR3 loop reads CASSRSYGGYEQYF. In DNA form, the CDR3 reads TGTGCCAGTAGCCGTAGCTACGGGGGGTACGAGCAGTACTTC. Combining the CDR3 with reference TRBV19 and TRBJ2-7 gives the whole variable domain DGGITQSPKYLFRKEGQNVTLSCEQNLNHDAMYWYRQDPGQGLRLIYYSQIVNDFQKGDIAEGYSVSREKKESFPLTVTSAQKNPTAFYLCASSRSYGGYEQYFGPGTRLTVT.